This T cell receptor (beta chain) is drawn from a study of blood T cell repertoires in COVID-19. On the study more broadly: Samples of COVID-19 (acute and convalescent) were obtained from the United States, Italy and Spain. The cDNA or gDNA used as material had been derived from T cells, B-cell-depleted T cells, or PBMCs.

In the original analysis: Cell counts per sample came from amplifying reference gene primers. TCRdb's copy holds only in-frame clones and misses some; the assay was immunoSEQ multiplex PCR. V, J and clone size derive from that table, while D and trimming were established from the DNA sequence. Of more than 65,000 clones detected, roughly 87% appear once; the ten largest clones hold approximately 9.3%. Germline values: CDR1 SGHDN, CDR2 FVKESK. V lost 1 base and J lost 0, with 9 bases in between. The CDR3 spans 16 residues. Input material: peripheral blood. The receptor was isolated from a man in his fifties with acute or convalescent COVID-19. The rearrangement uses TRBV14 and TRBJ2-2; a possible D gene is TRBD1 (6 bases). The chain's CDR3 is CASSQVRTANTGELFF. DNA of the CDR3: TGTGCCAGCAGCCAAGTGAGGACAGCGAACACCGGGGAGCTGTTTTTT.